The 26 T cell receptor beta chains reported below all come from one sample, sequenced in a study of T cell responses to AZD1222 COVID-19 vaccine. Libraries were prepared by immunoSEQ multiplex PCR; TCRdb keeps only in-frame clonotypes and omits some of them. Among some 61,000 clones listed, roughly 87% were seen once. This material consisted of peripheral blood, taken on day 0 of AZD1222 vaccination. The receptors were gathered from an adult in good health.

The chain has TRBV5-1 and TRBJ2-3; 9 bases match TRBD1. V was clipped by 0 bases and J by 3 bases; unmatched bases: 2. The CDR3 covers 15 residues. Germline V gives CDR1 SGHRS, CDR2 YFSETQ. The CDR3 nucleotides read TGCGCCAGCAGCTTGGACGGACAGGGGACAGATACGCAGTATTTT. Its protein is CASSLDGQGTDTQYF.

The genes are TRBV5-1 and TRBJ2-5; D may be TRBD2 (6 bases). This CDR3 has 15 amino acids. The V gene lost 1 base and the J gene lost 2 bases, with 12 bases spanning the gap. Germline V gene sequence: CDR1 SGHRS, CDR2 YFSETQ. The DNA of the CDR3 is TGCGCCAGCAGCTTGATGGCTAGCGTGCAAGAGACCCAGTACTTC. It specifies CASSLMASVQETQYF.

The V gene is TRBV7-9, the J gene TRBJ2-1, with 14 positions matching TRBD2. This CDR3 contains 14 residues. Trimming at V came to 6 bases and at J to 8 bases, leaving 3 bases not matched to a gene. CDR1 and CDR2 (germline): SEHNR, FQNEAQ (reference sequence). As DNA, the CDR3 is TGTGCCAGCAGGACTAGCGGGAGGGCTGATGAGCAGTTCTTC. Encoded protein: CASRTSGRADEQFF.

The rearrangement joins TRBV27 to TRBJ1-2; TRBD1 matches 11 bases. V trimming: 6 bases; J trimming: 7 bases; junction bases outside the gene matches: 13. CDR3 length: 16 residues. Germline CDR1 and CDR2: MNHEY and SMNVEV (reference sequence). This CDR3 is CASSSGGGQGARGYTF. The CDR3 region has the DNA TGTGCCAGCAGCTCTGGGGGCGGACAGGGGGCGCGTGGCTACACCTTC.

This chain joins TRBV27 and TRBJ2-1; D might be TRBD2 (5 bases). The V and J ends lost 6 bases and 9 bases respectively, with 18 bases between them. This CDR3 has 14 residues. The germline V gene encodes CDR1 MNHEY and CDR2 SMNVEV (reference sequence). The CDR3 sequence: CASRAGGTLTEQFF. The CDR3 DNA sequence: TGTGCCAGCAGGGCCGGAGGAACCCTCACTGAGCAGTTCTTC.

The CDR3, as DNA: TGTGCCATCAGGGGGACAGGGGAAGGTGAAGCTTTCTTT. This gives the protein CAIRGTGEGEAFF. V is TRBV10-3 and J is TRBJ1-1; 10 bases map to TRBD1. CDR1 is ENHRY and CDR2 is SYGVKD in the germline V gene. CDR3 length: 13 residues. With 6 bases clipped from V and 7 bases from J, the junction kept 5 bases outside the gene matches.

The chain is built from TRBV5-4 and TRBJ1-2; D possibly corresponds to TRBD1 (5 bases). CDR3 length: 13 amino acids. Trimming removed 4 bases from V and 1 base from J, with 8 bases in between. Germline V gene data show CDR1 as SGHNT and CDR2 as YYREEE (reference sequence). CDR3 in amino acids: CASSQDSNYGYTF. In DNA, the CDR3 is TGTGCCAGCAGCCAAGACAGTAACTATGGCTACACCTTC.

The DNA of the CDR3 is TGTGCCAGCAGCCAAGGGACAGGGGCCCACCAAGAGACCCAGTACTTC. Amino acid sequence: CASSQGTGAHQETQYF. The V and J genes are TRBV3-1 (or the pseudogene TRBV3-2) and TRBJ2-5; 9 nucleotides agree with TRBD1. The CDR3 length is 16 residues. J was trimmed by 0 bases and V by 1 base; bases with no gene match: 3. Germline V gene data show CDR1 as LGHDT and CDR2 as YNNKEL (reference sequence).

V gene TRBV20-1 combines with J gene TRBJ1-3; 7 nucleotides agree with TRBD1. V shed 3 bases, J shed 7 bases, and the junction held 9 bases outside the gene matches. The germline V gene has CDR1 DFQATT and CDR2 SNEGSKA (reference sequence). CDR3 length equals 14 residues. CDR3 coding DNA: TGCAGTGCTAGTCCGGGACAGTTGGGGAACACCATATATTTT. This codes for CSASPGQLGNTIYF.

The chain couples TRBV6-5 to TRBJ1-5, with 8 bases lining up with TRBD1. V trimming: 0 bases; J trimming: 7 bases; junction bases outside the gene matches: 5. Germline CDR1 reads MNHEY; CDR2 reads SVGAGI. The CDR3 consists of 15 residues. The CDR3 loop reads CASSYSTGAKQPQHF. For the CDR3, the DNA is TGTGCCAGCAGTTACTCGACAGGGGCTAAGCAGCCCCAGCATTTT.

For the CDR3, the DNA is TGTGCCAGCAGCCTCGACAGGGGGCTCTACGAGCAGTACTTC. Protein sequence: CASSLDRGLYEQYF. V usage is TRBV6-5 and J usage is TRBJ2-7; 10 bases are a match to TRBD1. J gave up 3 bases and V 6 bases, and 5 bases lay outside the gene matches. Germline V gives CDR1 MNHEY, CDR2 SVGAGI. CDR3 length equals 14 residues.

This clone was detected once. The V gene is TRBV19, the J gene TRBJ1-2, with TRBD1 matching 9 bases. This CDR3 has 15 amino acids. Trimming took 6 bases from V and 4 from J; bases not matched to a gene: 9. The V gene's germline CDR1 is LNHDA and CDR2 SQIVND (reference sequence). The CDR3 DNA reads TGTGCCAGTAGGACAGGGGGTTCCTTACTCTATGGCTACACCTTC. Translating it yields CASRTGGSLLYGYTF.

V usage is TRBV5-4 and J usage is TRBJ1-5, with D possibly matching TRBD1 (5 bases). CDR3 length equals 13 residues. V dropped 3 bases and J dropped 7 bases, with 11 bases sitting between them. Germline V gene data show CDR1 as SGHNT and CDR2 as YYREEE (reference sequence). The CDR3 sequence is CASSWDRDQPQHF. As DNA, the CDR3 is TGTGCCAGCAGCTGGGACCGGGACCAGCCCCAGCATTTT.

This clone was picked up one time. The chain joins TRBV6-6 to TRBJ2-1, with D possibly being TRBD2 (5 bases). V was shortened by 5 bases and J by 3 bases, with 8 bases between the two germline ends. The CDR3 spans 13 residues. Germline-derived CDR1 and CDR2 are MNHNY and SVGAGI (reference sequence). CDR3 residues: CASSVGLYNEQFF. The CDR3 DNA is TGTGCCAGCAGTGTCGGACTCTACAATGAGCAGTTCTTC.

The chain couples TRBV6-2 or TRBV6-3 to TRBJ2-3, with D possibly being TRBD2 (5 bases). The germline CDR1 and CDR2 sequences are MNHEY and SVGEGT. Trimming cost V 4 bases and J 10 bases, with 24 bases left between them. The CDR3 is 16 residues long. The chain's CDR3 is CASSFGLLFVPMPQYF. The CDR3, as DNA: TGTGCCAGCAGTTTCGGACTTCTCTTCGTCCCCATGCCGCAGTATTTT.

This clone was counted a single time. The chain combines TRBV4-1 with TRBJ1-1, with D uncertain. The CDR3 length is 13 residues. From germline, CDR1 is MGHRA and CDR2 YSYEKL. The V end lost 0 bases, the J end lost 5 bases, and 7 bases lay between the germline ends. The CDR3 spells CASSQERVTEAFF. CDR3 nucleotide sequence: TGCGCCAGCAGCCAAGAAAGGGTTACTGAAGCTTTCTTT.

This rearrangement joins TRBV6-5 to TRBJ2-1; 11 bases map to TRBD2. CDR1 and CDR2 (germline): MNHEY, SVGAGI. V lost 10 bases, J lost 6 bases, and 8 bases stayed unmatched. The CDR3 extends over 14 amino acids. CDR3 coding DNA: TGTGCCACGGTAGCGGGGGGGGATATCAATGAGCAGTTCTTC. It codes for CATVAGGDINEQFF.

This chain connects TRBV9 to TRBJ1-1; D call uncertain. Trimming took off 3 bases at V and 1 base at J, with 10 bases between the two ends. From germline, CDR1 is SGDLS and CDR2 YYNGEE. The CDR3 has 14 amino acids. The CDR3 region has the DNA TGTGCCAGCAGCGGACCCACACCGAACACTGAAGCTTTCTTT. This codes for CASSGPTPNTEAFF. The full variable domain, with the rest looked up from reference TRBV9 and TRBJ1-1, is DSGVTQTPKHLITATGQRVTLRCSPRSGDLSVYWYQQSLDQGLQFLIQYYNGEERAKGNILERFSAQQFPDLHSELNLSSLELGDSALYFCASSGPTPNTEAFFGQGTRLTVV.

This clone is medium-sized in the sample. The genes are TRBV4-2 and TRBJ2-5, with TRBD2 identical over 9 bases. The J segment lost 1 base and the V segment lost 4 bases, leaving 1 base of the junction unmatched. CDR3 size: 14 residues. Germline V gene data show CDR1 as LGHNA and CDR2 as YNFKEQ. CDR3 sequence reads: CASSPGLAQETQYF. The CDR3 coding sequence is TGTGCCAGCAGCCCGGGACTAGCCCAAGAGACCCAGTACTTC.

This clone has more than one count but fewer than ten. The J gene is TRBJ2-7, the V gene TRBV20-1; D is perhaps TRBD1 (5 bases). Germline V gene sequence: CDR1 DFQATT, CDR2 SNEGSKA (reference sequence). This CDR3 region has 15 residues. V was clipped by 3 bases and J by 2 bases, with 17 bases between them. CDR3 coding DNA: TGCAGTGCTAGTAGTGCTACAGGTGGTCCCTACGAGCAGTACTTC. Protein: CSASSATGGPYEQYF.

V is TRBV6-5 and J is TRBJ1-4; unclear D gene. V lost 5 bases and J lost 6, with 7 bases in between. This CDR3 spans 12 amino acids. From germline, CDR1 is MNHEY and CDR2 SVGAGI. CDR3: CASSRTDEKLFF. The CDR3 DNA follows: TGTGCCAGCAGTCGGACGGATGAAAAACTGTTTTTT.

There are a few counts of this clone. J is TRBJ1-1 and V is TRBV11-3; D may be TRBD1 (5 bases). Germline V gene data show CDR1 as SGHNT and CDR2 as YENEEA. V was pared by 8 bases and J by 2 bases, with 15 bases between. The CDR3 spans 14 residues. The chain's CDR3 is CASAPGPLNTEAFF. DNA for the CDR3: TGTGCCAGCGCCCCGGGACCCTTAAACACTGAAGCTTTCTTT.

This clone has only one observation. The V call is TRBV6-5, the J call TRBJ1-1, with a weak D call TRBD1 (6 bases). This CDR3 spans 14 amino acids. V was pared by 6 bases and J by 4 bases, with 15 bases between. Germline CDR1 reads MNHEY; CDR2 reads SVGAGI. This CDR3 reads CASRGTGMGTEAFF. CDR3 nucleotides: TGTGCCAGCAGAGGCACAGGGATGGGCACTGAAGCTTTCTTT.

V gene TRBV7-2 combines with J gene TRBJ1-4; D is uncertain. CDR1 SGHTA and CDR2 FQGNSA come from the germline V gene. This CDR3 comprises 16 residues. V was cut by 0 bases and J by 2 bases, with 10 bases left in between. The CDR3 sequence is CASSLAPAGTNEKLFF. CDR3 nucleotides: TGTGCCAGCAGCTTAGCCCCGGCGGGGACTAATGAAAAACTGTTTTTT.

The chain joins TRBV5-5 to TRBJ1-4; TRBD1 aligns across 8 bases. J lost 3 bases, V lost 3 bases, and 7 bases had no gene match. The CDR3 contains 16 residues. Germline V gives CDR1 SGHKS, CDR2 YYEKEE (reference sequence). The CDR3 DNA follows: TGTGCCAGCAGCTCCGGGACAGGTGTGCCTAATGAAAAACTGTTTTTT. Protein sequence: CASSSGTGVPNEKLFF.

This rearrangement joins TRBV6-5 to TRBJ1-2; maybe TRBD1 (6 bases). The CDR3 runs to 15 residues. The ends were cut back, 4 bases at V and 6 bases at J, with 18 bases in the middle. CDR1 and CDR2 from the germline V gene are MNHEY and SVGAGI. The CDR3 region has the DNA TGTGCCAGCAGTTCACAGGGAGTAGAAGCTCATGGCTACACCTTC. As protein: CASSSQGVEAHGYTF.